These T cell receptor beta chains were read from a single sample in a study of response to subunit inactivated influenza vaccine. Using its own MiXCR run on the RT-PCR reads, TCRdb lists one record per CDR3 protein. The profile shows hundreds of thousands of distinct CDR3 sequences, 10% to 15% of them singletons. Sequences were derived from PBMCs from blood, sampled 45 days after vaccination. These receptor sequences come from a man between 45 and 60 years old who received an inactivated influenza vaccine. Each CDR3 is given with its conserved first and last residue. The D gene is left open where the match is weak. Clone size is not always given. Where it is, it says once, few, many or a class for expanded clones.

v_gene,d_gene,abundance,j_gene,CDR3nt,CDR3aa
TRBV20-1,TRBD2,.,TRBJ2-1,TGCAGTGCCTGGGGCCAGGGGGCTAGCGGGAGAGGCAATGAGCAGTTCTTC,CSAWGQGASGRGNEQFF
TRBV13,TRBD1,.,TRBJ1-1,TGTGCCAGCAGCCTAAGACAGGGGTCCCCTAACACTGAAGCTTTCTTT,CASSLRQGSPNTEAFF
TRBV4-1,.,many,TRBJ2-7,TGCGCCAGCAGCCAAGATCAAGTAAGATACTACGAGCAGTACTTC,CASSQDQVRYYEQYF
TRBV5-1,.,.,TRBJ2-7,TGCGCCAGCAGCATTGACAGATTATCCTACGAGCAGTACTTC,CASSIDRLSYEQYF
TRBV20-1,TRBD2,.,TRBJ2-3,TGCAGTGGCTGGGGGAGGACTAGCGGGGCCACAGATACGCAGTATTTT,CSGWGRTSGATDTQYF
TRBV5-1,TRBD1,few,TRBJ2-5,TGCGCCAGCCGACTACAGGGACAGGGACAAGAGACCCAGTACTTC,CASRLQGQGQETQYF
TRBV29-1,TRBD2,many,TRBJ2-3,TGCAGCGTGGCAAAACTAGCGGGATTTACGGATACGCAGTATTTT,CSVAKLAGFTDTQYF
TRBV20-1,.,.,TRBJ2-7,TGCAGTGCTAGAGATGGGGGCCAGAGCTCCTACGAGCAGTACTTC,CSARDGGQSSYEQYF
TRBV20-1,.,.,TRBJ2-5,TGCAGTGCTCAAAAGCGGACGCAAGAGACCCAGTACTTC,CSAQKRTQETQYF
TRBV5-1,TRBD2,many,TRBJ2-1,TGCGCCAGCAGGCCAGCGGGAGGCTCCTACAATGAGCAGTTCTTC,CASRPAGGSYNEQFF
TRBV20-1,TRBD2,many,TRBJ2-5,TGCAGTGCTAGACGGACTAGCGGCCAAGAGACCCAGTACTTC,CSARRTSGQETQYF